Listed here are 15 T cell receptor beta chains from one sample, sequenced in a study of T cells in Graves' hyperthyroidism and ophthalmopathy. The investigators amplified TCR beta CDR3 regions from RNA transcripts. Researchers ran a first-round RT-PCR on the TCR CDR3 using the HTBI primer set. TCRdb reanalysed the multiplex PCR reads using MiXCR and keeps one entry per CDR3 protein. The table lists roughly 720,000 distinct CDR3 sequences, approximately 15% of them singletons, with roughly a sixth in the top ten. The sequenced material came from blood. These receptors were obtained from a man aged 45-65 years with Graves' hyperthyroidism.

The chain uses TRBV7-9 and TRBJ1-1; 8 bases line up with TRBD1. In germline, CDR1 is SEHNR, CDR2 FQNEAQ (reference sequence). CDR3 length: 15 residues. With 2 bases clipped from V and 4 bases from J, the junction kept 6 bases outside the gene matches. The CDR3 reads CASSLRTGPFTEAFF. The CDR3 DNA follows: TGTGCCAGCAGCTTAAGGACAGGGCCCTTCACTGAAGCTTTCTTT.

This clonotype was picked up many times. The gene calls are TRBV11-2 and TRBJ2-2; D call uncertain. The length of the CDR3 is 14 residues. From germline, CDR1 is SGHAT and CDR2 FQNNGV. Trimming took off 5 bases at V and 0 bases at J, with 7 bases between the two ends. The CDR3 bases are TGTGCCAGCAGCCACACTTCGAACACCGGGGAGCTGTTTTTT. Protein sequence: CASSHTSNTGELFF.

V gene TRBV27 combines with J gene TRBJ2-5; D is perhaps TRBD2 (5 bases). This CDR3 region has 15 residues. V lost 8 bases and J 6 bases, leaving 22 bases between the germline ends. Germline-derived CDR1 and CDR2 are MNHEY and SMNVEV (reference sequence). CDR3 nucleotides: TGTGCCAGCCTTTTCCGACCCGCGAGGGTAAAGACCCAGTACTTC. It is translated as CASLFRPARVKTQYF.

The table lists this clonotype with many counts. The J gene is TRBJ2-3, the V gene TRBV7-2, with a tentative D call TRBD1 (6 bases). The CDR3 is 15 residues long. Trimming took off 5 bases at V and 3 bases at J, with 15 bases between the two ends. Germline V gene data show CDR1 as SGHTA and CDR2 as FQGNSA. The CDR3 sequence is CASSRQDWGTDTQYF. CDR3 nucleotides: TGTGCCAGCAGCCGACAGGACTGGGGGACAGATACGCAGTATTTT.

The sample holds many counts of this clonotype. The chain combines TRBV11-2 with TRBJ2-1; D gene uncertain. Trimming took 0 bases from V and 5 from J, leaving 8 bases between them. The CDR3 spans 14 residues. Germline-derived CDR1 and CDR2 are SGHAT and FQNNGV. DNA for the CDR3: TGTGCCAGCAGCTTAGATGTAAGCGACAATGAGCAGTTCTTC. Its protein is CASSLDVSDNEQFF.

This clonotype was found a few times. This sequence may be a read error, since a much larger clone differs from it by one base. The V and J genes are TRBV2 and TRBJ2-2; possibly TRBD2 for D (5 bases). CDR1 and CDR2 from the germline V gene are SNHLY and FYNNEI. The CDR3 consists of 15 residues. The CDR3 coding sequence is TGTGCCGGCAGTGTTTCCGGGACGAACACCGGGGAGCTGTTTTTT. Protein: CAGSVSGTNTGELFF.

This clonotype was counted between two and nine times. The CDR3 sequence: CSAGQADEQYF. The CDR3 nucleotides read TGCAGCGCTGGACAGGCCGACGAGCAGTACTTC. V gene TRBV29-1 combines with J gene TRBJ2-7, with TRBD1 matching over 7 bases. CDR1 and CDR2 from the germline V gene are SQVTM and ANQGSEA. The CDR3 totals 11 residues. V shed 7 bases and J 5 bases; nucleotides not matched to a gene: 5.

A word on this clonotype: Germline is not matched at one junction end, which may reflect a read error. The chain combines TRBV5-1 with TRBJ2-2, with D possibly matching TRBD2 (5 bases). The CDR3 runs 16 residues. CDR1 and CDR2 (germline): SGHRS, YFSETQ. For the CDR3, the DNA is TGCGCCAGCAACTTGCGGCTTATCGCGGGCACCGGGGAGCTGTTTTTT. This codes for CASNLRLIAGTGELFF.

This clonotype was seen more than once but under ten times. V gene TRBV10-3 combines with J gene TRBJ1-3; possibly TRBD1 for D (6 bases). Germline-derived CDR1 and CDR2 are ENHRY and SYGVKD. The CDR3 is made up of 13 amino acids. Trimming removed 7 bases at V and 4 bases at J, with 11 bases between. The CDR3 is CAITGGSGNTIYF. The DNA for the CDR3 is TGTGCCATCACTGGGGGCTCCGGAAACACCATATATTTT.

This clonotype was counted at least ten times. The chain employs TRBV12-3 or TRBV12-4 and TRBJ2-1, with D possibly TRBD2 on 6 matching bases. Trimming left V 5 bases short and J 0 bases short, with 23 bases between. There are 19 residues in the CDR3. This CDR3 is CASSTPRGSYKSSYNEQFF. The CDR3 nucleotides are TGTGCCAGCAGTACCCCCCGGGGGTCCTACAAAAGCTCCTACAATGAGCAGTTCTTC.

This clonotype appeared once. The chain couples TRBV4-3 to TRBJ2-1; TRBD2 aligns across 10 bases. The junction had 11 bases not matched to a gene; V was cut back by 0 bases and J by 9 bases. The CDR3 has 17 amino acids. Germline CDR1 reads LGHNA; CDR2 reads YSLEER. This CDR3 reads CASSQESAGGPVGEQFF. CDR3 coding DNA: TGCGCCAGCAGCCAAGAATCAGCGGGAGGGCCGGTAGGTGAGCAGTTCTTC.

This clonotype was recorded a few times. V is TRBV19 and J is TRBJ1-3, with D perhaps TRBD1 (5 bases). The germline V gene has CDR1 LNHDA and CDR2 SQIVND (reference sequence). The germline V and J ends were trimmed by 7 bases and 0 bases, with 10 bases remaining between them. CDR3 length: 14 amino acids. In DNA form, the CDR3 reads TGTGCCAGTACAAGACAGATCTCTGGAAACACCATATATTTT. It specifies CASTRQISGNTIYF.

The chain uses TRBV12-3 or TRBV12-4 and TRBJ2-3, with D maybe TRBD2 (5 bases). Trimming took off 6 bases at V and 5 bases at J, with 15 bases between the two ends. The CDR3 sequence is 14 residues long. The chain's CDR3 is CASSDYEAGDTQYF. As DNA, the CDR3 is TGTGCCAGCAGCGATTACGAGGCGGGAGATACGCAGTATTTT.

With respect to this clonotype: At one end, the junction sequence differs from germline, possibly due to a read error. V usage is TRBV24-1 and J usage is TRBJ2-6, with a tentative D call TRBD1 (6 bases). This CDR3 has 13 residues. Germline V lookup: CDR1 KGHDR, CDR2 SFDVKD. CDR3 sequence reads: CAISGDGAHVLTF. The CDR3 DNA is TGTGCCATTTCAGGGGATGGGGCCCACGTCCTGACTTTC.

This clonotype turned up a few times. The gene calls are TRBV20-1 and TRBJ1-2; D call uncertain. Trimming took 6 bases from V and 0 from J, leaving 17 bases between them. Germline CDR1 is DFQATT and CDR2 is SNEGSKA (reference sequence). This CDR3 spans 15 amino acids. CDR3 loop: CSAQYPALSNYGYTF. The CDR3 DNA is TGCAGTGCCCAATACCCGGCGTTGTCTAACTATGGCTACACCTTC.